What follows is one TCR beta chain and its context. One junction end does not reproduce the germline sequence, and a read error may be involved. These data belong to a study of tumor-infiltrating lymphocytes in primary liver carcinoma. Making TCR beta cDNA involved roughly 500 ng total RNA and a constant-region primer. Slightly modified ARM-PCR with three nested multiplex PCR rounds yielded TCR beta libraries. Forward primers for TRBV1-TRBV30 and a C-beta reverse primer served the first two PCR rounds, at approximately 10 cycles each. TCRdb independently ran MiXCR on the multiplex PCR reads; one entry per CDR3 protein. This table has 150,000 to 200,000 distinct CDR3 sequences, around 60% appearing once. Researchers drew blood RNA from unsorted whole blood and extracted germline DNA as well. This CDR3 is built from 16 residues. The V gene's germline CDR1 is SGHNT and CDR2 YENEEA.

The clonotype comes from a woman aged 55-69 years with primary liver carcinoma and hepatitis B virus infection. The material sequenced was peripheral blood. The J gene is TRBJ2-2, the V gene TRBV11-3, with a tentative D call TRBD1 (5 bases). CDR3 nucleotides: TGTGCCAGCAACCACCCTGTGGGGCCGACCACCCGGGAGCTGTTTTTT. As protein: CASNHPVGPTTRELFF.